The 11 T cell receptor beta chains reported below all come from one sample, sequenced in a study of blood T cells in healthy people across ages. A second roughly 6 to 11 cycle PCR used barcoded and J-beta primers. One entry per CDR3 protein results from TCRdb running MiXCR on the 5' RACE reads. The table records about 830,000 distinct CDR3 sequences, 60% to 80% of them present only once. The sequencing input was blood. Receptor source: a man aged 30 to 39 in good health.

This clonotype appeared a single time. The chain links TRBV6-5 to TRBJ2-7; no definite D call. Trimming pared 2 bases from V and 6 bases from J, leaving 11 bases between. The germline V gene encodes CDR1 MNHEY and CDR2 SVGAGI. This CDR3 contains 13 residues. The CDR3 loop is CASSYGTISEQYF. The DNA of the CDR3 is TGTGCCAGCAGTTACGGAACTATATCCGAGCAGTACTTC.

The V gene is TRBV14, the J gene TRBJ2-5; 7 bases agree with TRBD1. The J call is uncertain, as TRBJ2-7 better fits the DNA end. In germline, CDR1 is SGHDN, CDR2 FVKESK. This CDR3 is built from 16 residues. DNA of the CDR3: TGTGCCAGCAGCCGCGACGCCGGCACAGGGGTACACGAGCAGTACTTC. It is translated as CASSRDAGTGVHEQYF.

The genes are TRBV5-1 and TRBJ2-5; D remains ambiguous. Germline CDR1 and CDR2: SGHRS and YFSETQ. V was clipped by 2 bases and J by 11 bases, with 22 bases between them. This CDR3 spans 15 amino acids. The CDR3 sequence is CASSFSSANSYGQYF. The CDR3 bases are TGCGCCAGCAGCTTTTCAAGTGCTAACTCCTACGGGCAGTACTTC.

The chain is built from TRBV7-2 and TRBJ2-7; the D gene could be TRBD1 or TRBD2 (5 bases each). Trimming removed 5 bases from V and 0 bases from J, with 14 bases in between. CDR3 length: 15 residues. Per the germline V gene, CDR1 is SGHTA and CDR2 is FQGNSA. In DNA, the CDR3 is TGTGCCAGCAGCATACCGGGACGGACCTCCTACGAGCAGTACTTC. It specifies CASSIPGRTSYEQYF.

The V call is TRBV20-1, the J call TRBJ1-1; D is possibly TRBD1 (5 bases). The ends were cut back, 6 bases at V and 2 bases at J, with 22 bases in the middle. The CDR3 has 16 amino acids. CDR1 is DFQATT, CDR2 SNEGSKA, per germline (reference sequence). CDR3 protein: CSARRRVASFNTEAFF. CDR3 sequence (DNA): TGCAGTGCCCGACGCAGGGTAGCGAGTTTCAACACTGAAGCTTTCTTT.

V and J are TRBV4-2 and TRBJ2-2, with D tentatively TRBD2 (6 bases). The CDR3 loop spans 16 amino acids. Trimming took 0 bases from V and 2 from J, leaving 10 bases between them. Germline CDR1 LGHNA, CDR2 YNFKEQ. CDR3 region: CASSQEGGLNTGELFF. The CDR3 DNA reads as TGTGCCAGCAGCCAAGAGGGGGGACTCAACACCGGGGAGCTGTTTTTT.

This clonotype was detected a few times. The gene calls are TRBV7-9 and TRBJ1-2; TRBD1 agrees at 8 bases. Germline V CDR1 and CDR2: SEHNR, FQNEAQ (reference sequence). After removal of 2 bases from V and 4 bases from J, the junction contained 6 bases not matched to a gene. The CDR3 spans 15 residues. CDR3 sequence (DNA): TGTGCCAGCAGCTTAACGAGCGACAGGGGCTATGGCTACACCTTC. Translated: CASSLTSDRGYGYTF.

V and J are TRBV5-1 and TRBJ2-5, with 9 bases aligning to TRBD1. Germline loops: CDR1 SGHRS, CDR2 YFSETQ. After removal of 3 bases from V and 2 bases from J, the junction contained 8 bases not matched to a gene. The CDR3 totals 16 residues. CDR3: CASSWRQGELQETQYF. CDR3 coding DNA: TGCGCCAGCAGCTGGAGACAGGGGGAGTTGCAAGAGACCCAGTACTTC.

This clonotype appeared many times. This chain joins TRBV28 and TRBJ2-3, with 7 bases identical to TRBD2. This CDR3 has 17 residues. Unmatched junction bases numbered 11, after V lost 5 bases and J lost 0 bases. CDR1 and CDR2 (germline): MDHEN, SYDVKM. The CDR3 reads CASSPRGAGVSTDTQYF. CDR3 bases: TGTGCCAGCAGTCCCCGAGGGGCGGGGGTAAGCACAGATACGCAGTATTTT.

The chain uses TRBV7-6 and TRBJ1-2; D is undetermined. The CDR3 length is 12 residues. CDR1 and CDR2 (germline): SGHVS, FNYEAQ. V was clipped by 1 base and J by 8 bases, with 8 bases between them. Written as DNA, the CDR3 is TGTGCCAGCAGCTTAGATTTCGGCGGCTACACCTTC. Translation gives CASSLDFGGYTF.

This sequence joins TRBV14 and TRBJ1-4, with D possibly being TRBD1 (5 bases). Germline assignment: CDR1 SGHDN and CDR2 FVKESK. V gave up 0 bases and J gave up 0 bases, with 11 bases separating them. There are 17 residues in the CDR3. CDR3 sequence: CASSQDPPGSTNEKLFF. The CDR3 DNA follows: TGTGCCAGCAGCCAAGATCCCCCAGGGTCAACTAATGAAAAACTGTTTTTT.